This TCR beta chain emerged from a study of shared clonotypes between healthy human individuals. The donor cohort consisted entirely of Caucasian adults residing in Nashville, Tennessee. CDR1 and CDR2 (germline): MNHEY, SVGAGI. The germline V and J ends were trimmed by 6 bases and 0 bases, with 12 bases remaining between them. CDR3 length: 15 residues. Generated by immunoSEQ multiplex PCR, the TCRdb table keeps only in-frame clones and is missing some. The table includes roughly 500,000 clones, about four fifths detected once. Specimen: PBMCs. V is TRBV6-5 and J is TRBJ1-3, with unresolved D. The clonotype was recovered from a middle-aged woman in good health. Some clones in this sample may be carry-over from other donors' samples. The CDR3, as DNA: TGTGCCAGCAGCTCCGGGATAACCTCTGGAAACACCATATATTTT. The encoded protein is CASSSGITSGNTIYF.